This T cell receptor (beta chain) was sequenced for a study of T cell responses to AZD1222 COVID-19 vaccine. In its sample, this clone was seen once. Its target is unknown. The CDR3 has 15 amino acids. Trimming removed 0 bases at V and 7 bases at J, with 12 bases between. CDR1 is LNHDA and CDR2 is SQIVND in the germline V gene (reference sequence). Findings and limits, study-wide: Most donors were white British and more were female, and clonal diversity was possibly underestimated.

Repertoires were generated with immunoSEQ multiplex PCR, while TCRdb's copy carries only in-frame clones and drops some. Seen here are about 150,000 clones, about 90% observed once, and the top ten hold more than 5.5%. The receptor was derived from an adult in good health. The genes are TRBV19 and TRBJ2-2; D remains ambiguous. Here the sequenced sample was peripheral blood, taken on day 0 of MenACWY control vaccination. The CDR3 DNA sequence: TGTGCCAGTAGTATAGAGACGAGAACATTCGGGGAGCTGTTTTTT. This codes for CASSIETRTFGELFF.